These 15 T cell receptor beta chains came from one sample sequenced in a study of blood T cell repertoires in COVID-19. TCRdb's copy holds only in-frame clones and misses some; the assay was immunoSEQ multiplex PCR. The sample holds roughly 260,000 clones, around 93% seen once. Specimen: PBMCs or T cells enriched from blood (not recorded which). These receptors all come from a human donor in a cohort exposed to, infected with or recovered from COVID-19 (not recorded which). The donor label of this sample is uncertain.

This chain connects TRBV18 to TRBJ1-2; 8 bases match TRBD1. Germline CDR1 is KGHSH and CDR2 is LQKENI. V dropped 3 bases and J dropped 4; count of bases not matched to a gene: 7. The CDR3 has 15 residues. CDR3 sequence: CASSPVLTGAYGYTF. The CDR3 coding sequence is TGTGCCAGCTCACCGGTCTTGACAGGGGCCTATGGCTACACCTTC.

CDR3 nucleotides: TGTGCCAGCGGGAGACAGGGGGCCTCGGGAAACACCATATATTTT. Amino acids: CASGRQGASGNTIYF. V gene TRBV5-4 combines with J gene TRBJ1-3; 10 positions match TRBD1. CDR3 size: 15 residues. Germline CDR1 SGHNT, CDR2 YYREEE (reference sequence). V shed 7 bases, J shed 4 bases, and the junction held 8 bases outside the gene matches.

This chain connects TRBV29-1 to TRBJ2-1, with 10 nucleotides matching TRBD2. Germline loops: CDR1 SQVTM, CDR2 ANQGSEA. Losses at the gene ends were 4 bases for V and 5 bases for J; bases not matched to a gene: 5. The CDR3 contains 14 residues. The CDR3 sequence is CSVGLAGANNEQFF. DNA of the CDR3: TGCAGCGTTGGGCTAGCGGGGGCGAACAATGAGCAGTTCTTC.

The V and J genes are TRBV11-2 and TRBJ1-4; TRBD1 might be the D (5 bases). CDR1 and CDR2 from the germline V gene are SGHAT and FQNNGV. The ends were cut back, 2 bases at V and 7 bases at J, with 14 bases in the middle. The CDR3 is 15 amino acids. CDR3 in DNA: TGTGCCAGCAGCTTATCGCGAAGGGGAGGTGAAAAACTGTTTTTT. This translates into CASSLSRRGGEKLFF.

This chain joins TRBV6-5 and TRBJ2-1, with TRBD2 matching over 10 bases. The CDR3 spans 15 residues. J lost 7 bases, V lost 6 bases, and 9 bases had no gene match. CDR1 is MNHEY and CDR2 is SVGAGI in the germline V gene. The CDR3 region has the DNA TGTGCCAGCAGAATTAGCGGGGGGACGCATAATGAGCAGTTCTTC. Translating it yields CASRISGGTHNEQFF.

The chain combines TRBV3-1 (or the pseudogene TRBV3-2) with TRBJ2-3; 11 bases agree with TRBD2. Germline V CDR1 and CDR2: LGHDT, YNNKEL (reference sequence). The CDR3 is 15 amino acids. With 2 bases clipped from V and 3 bases from J, the junction kept 1 base outside the gene matches. The CDR3 region is CASSQLAGGTDTQYF. The CDR3 region has the DNA TGTGCCAGCAGCCAACTAGCGGGGGGAACAGATACGCAGTATTTT.

The rearrangement joins TRBV6-6 to TRBJ1-5; a possible D gene is TRBD1 (5 bases). The CDR3 runs 13 residues. The V end was cut by 2 bases, the J end by 10 bases, with 12 bases between. Germline CDR1 reads MNHNY; CDR2 reads SVGAGI (reference sequence). The CDR3 protein is CASSYGASDPQHF. CDR3 bases: TGTGCCAGCAGTTACGGGGCTTCAGACCCCCAGCATTTT.

This chain uses TRBV6-5 with TRBJ1-5; 7 bases map to TRBD1. The CDR3 extends over 15 amino acids. The germline gives CDR1 MNHEY, CDR2 SVGAGI. The V and J ends lost 5 bases and 0 bases, in that order; junction bases with no gene match: 4. The CDR3, as DNA: TGTGCCAGCAGTCGTTACAGGGGTAGCAATCAGCCCCAGCATTTT. Encoded protein: CASSRYRGSNQPQHF.

The chain has TRBV19 and TRBJ2-7; 8 bases map to TRBD1. CDR1 and CDR2 from the germline V gene are LNHDA and SQIVND (reference sequence). J was trimmed by 5 bases and V by 3 bases; bases with no gene match: 3. The CDR3 loop spans 13 amino acids. CDR3 sequence: CASSIQGAHEQYF. The CDR3 bases are TGTGCCAGTAGTATCCAGGGGGCCCACGAGCAGTACTTC.

The J gene is TRBJ2-1, the V gene TRBV20-1; D remains ambiguous. Trimming stripped 3 bases from V and 5 bases from J, with 8 bases between. This CDR3 comprises 12 residues. Germline CDR1 is DFQATT and CDR2 is SNEGSKA (reference sequence). CDR3 nucleotides: TGCAGTGCTAGTAAAGCGAACAATGAGCAGTTCTTC. Protein: CSASKANNEQFF.

The rearrangement joins TRBV5-4 to TRBJ1-1, with 8 bases that match TRBD1. The V segment lost 4 bases and the J segment 10 bases; nucleotides outside the gene matches: 3. Germline V lookup: CDR1 SGHNT, CDR2 YYREEE (reference sequence). The CDR3 loop spans 11 amino acids. The CDR3 DNA is TGTGCCAGCAGCCGAACAGGGGGAGCTTTCTTT. Its translation: CASSRTGGAFF.

The V gene is TRBV30, the J gene TRBJ1-1, with D unclear. This CDR3 comprises 12 residues. V was cut by 0 bases and J by 7 bases, with 9 bases left in between. Looked up from germline, CDR1 is GTSNPN and CDR2 is SVGIG (reference sequence). This CDR3 is CAWSVGVSEAFF. The CDR3 DNA reads TGTGCCTGGAGTGTCGGGGTTAGTGAAGCTTTCTTT.

The chain combines TRBV5-5 with TRBJ2-1; TRBD2 matches at 10 bases. The CDR3 loop spans 18 amino acids. The germline V gene encodes CDR1 SGHKS and CDR2 YYEKEE (reference sequence). V shed 0 bases, J shed 4 bases, and the junction held 10 bases outside the gene matches. CDR3 residues: CASSLGASGGISYNEQFF. The CDR3 DNA is TGTGCCAGCAGCTTGGGGGCTAGCGGGGGCATCTCTTACAATGAGCAGTTCTTC.

This chain links TRBV7-9 with TRBJ1-1; 8 bases are a match to TRBD1. The CDR3 is 16 residues long. The germline gives CDR1 SEHNR, CDR2 FQNEAQ (reference sequence). With 5 bases clipped from V and 0 bases from J, the junction kept 8 bases outside the gene matches. CDR3 in DNA: TGTGCCAGCAGCACCGACAGGGGAACTTTGAACACTGAAGCTTTCTTT. It encodes CASSTDRGTLNTEAFF.

The chain is built from TRBV30 and TRBJ1-1; a possible D gene is TRBD1 (6 bases). CDR1 and CDR2 (germline): GTSNPN, SVGIG (reference sequence). The CDR3 totals 14 residues. V lost 3 bases and J 1 base, leaving 12 bases between the germline ends. In DNA, the CDR3 is TGTGCCTGGAGGAAAGCAGGGGCGAACACTGAAGCTTTCTTT. Translated, it gives CAWRKAGANTEAFF.